This T cell receptor beta chain stems from a study of CD8+CD57+ T cells in acquired aplastic anemia. Study-level information: Sorted CD4+ and CD8+ cells gave a mean 3.2 ug DNA, range about 0.2 to 27.4 ug. General study points: It was found that roughly 31 CD8+ CDR3 sequences were shared between patients and controls.

V was clipped by 5 bases and J by 3 bases; unmatched bases: 8. This CDR3 is built from 15 residues. The germline V gene has CDR1 KGHSY and CDR2 FQNENV. TCR beta VDJ and CDR3 profiles were obtained from a genomic DNA template. From the reads, TCRdb called clonotypes with MiXCR, one entry per CDR3 protein. Of around 150,000 distinct CDR3 sequences listed, 48% are singletons. Individuals selected for sequencing had exhibited CD8+CD57+ cell expansion on flow cytometry. With no exception, the patients had severe acquired aplastic anemia. Blood was sampled before the patients had received any therapy. The table lists this clonotype with many counts. Its cognate antigen is unknown.

The TCR comes from a human donor with aplastic anemia. The source material was sorted CD4+, CD8+, or CD8+CD57+ T cells (not recorded which) from PBMCs. This chain uses TRBV16 with TRBJ1-2, with TRBD1 matching over 8 bases. The CDR3 region has the DNA TGTGCCAGCAGCTCTAAGGACAGGGTTGACTATGGCTACACCTTC. Translation: CASSSKDRVDYGYTF.